This TCR beta chain was captured in a study of T cells in Graves' hyperthyroidism and ophthalmopathy. Study-wide findings and caveats: Most clonotypes that expanded in the thyroid above 0.001 also showed up in blood.

Amplified TCR beta CDR3 regions derived from RNA transcripts. Initially, a first-round RT-PCR of the TCR CDR3 employed the HTBI primer set. MiXCR was run by TCRdb on the multiplex PCR reads, yielding one entry per CDR3 protein. Of under 700,000 distinct CDR3 sequences in the sample, 16% were seen once. V dropped 7 bases and J dropped 7; count of bases not matched to a gene: 15. The CDR3 has 17 residues. About this clonotype: Its antigen is unidentified.

The sample taken for sequencing was blood. This clonotype originated in a woman younger than 35 with Graves' hyperthyroidism. The chain employs TRBV12-3 or TRBV12-4 and TRBJ1-6, with 8 bases identical to TRBD1. Here the CDR3 reads CASILLPGTGNNSPLHF. The CDR3, as DNA: TGTGCCAGCATCCTACTTCCCGGGACAGGCAACAATTCACCCCTCCACTTT.